This T cell receptor (beta chain) was captured by sequencing in a study of blood T cell repertoires in COVID-19 (TCRdb year 2020). With regard to the full study: Samples from collaborators originated in the United States, Italy and Spain and spanned both the acute and convalescent phases of COVID-19. Where HLA class I and class II types were available, the types were taken from metadata supplied by the sample provider, not from assay-based typing. The prospective study material was composed of cDNA or gDNA derived from T cells, B-cell-depleted T cells, or PBMCs. Samples came from the ongoing ImmuneRACE study (first 160 participants) plus 1,254 subjects from 6 global collaborators. Sample metadata almost always included a de-identified subject ID, COVID-19 status, age in years and sex. The repertoires were made available in a free public database intended to serve as a resource for research on the immune response to SARS-CoV-2. Deeply sampled blood TCRbeta repertoires from subjects exposed to, actively infected with, or recovered from COVID-19 were included in the dataset.

Overall study outcomes, separate from this receptor: Clinical and demographic metadata were provided uncurated, with the amount varying by source and participant.

Measured from the cysteine to the phenylalanine, the CDR3 is 15 residues long. CDR3 DNA only is kept here, 45 bases in frame from base 1. The germline V gene provides CDR1 SQVTM and CDR2 ANQGSEA. V drops 0 bases and J drops 0 bases, leaving 11 bases in between. In the prospective study, participants were roughly 18 to 90 years old, resided in about two dozen geographic areas of the United States, and were enrolled through a virtual design. To assign participants to cohorts, the prospective study relied on clinical history that participants themselves reported in a screening survey and a study questionnaire. For ImmuneRACE Cohort 3, a participant was defined as recovered based on two consecutive negative NP/OP PCR tests, clearance by a healthcare professional, or resolution of symptoms. Each participant in the prospective study had whole blood, serum and a nasopharyngeal or oropharyngeal swab collected by mobile phlebotomists. Participants in the prospective study had the option to provide additional blood draws and questionnaires over a 2-month period. Blood samples from the prospective study were shipped frozen or at room temperature prior to DNA extraction.

Details on this clone: It has no known antigen specificity. No base qualities exist here, and no much larger clone lies one base off it.

TCRbeta CDR3 regions were amplified from genomic DNA by means of the immunoSEQ Assay, a bias-controlled multiplex PCR. Turning to the authors' computational methods: The number of nucleated cells in each sample was estimated by amplification of reference gene primers within the assay. To quantify the absolute abundance of each unique TCRbeta CDR3 rearrangement, sequence reads were collapsed and filtered. For each sample, productive Simpson clonality was calculated as the square root of Simpson's diversity index across productive rearrangements. The immuneACCESS repertoire file appears here via TCRdb, limited to in-frame rearrangements. These files lack a portion of the clones; in checked studies, under half of the deficit traces to unresolved V genes, and the cause of the others is not known. V and J calls and clone size are those listed in that table; D and trimming were worked out from the DNA. In all, the sample holds about 500,000 clones, and approximately 90% of those were seen once. The ten largest account for 0.7% of the sample.

The source is a woman under 30 who had recovered from COVID-19. The source material was PBMCs or T cells enriched from blood (not recorded which). The sequence joins TRBV29-1 to TRBJ1-1; the D gene identity is not certain. The encoded CDR3 is CSVEEAALMNTEAFF. The bases read TGCAGCGTTGAAGAGGCCGCATTGATGAACACTGAAGCTTTCTTT.